This entry describes one TCR beta chain. The sample comes from a study of blood T cell repertoires in COVID-19. At the level of the study: T cells, B-cell-depleted T cells, or PBMCs provided the cDNA or gDNA that served as material.

As processed by the authors: Cell counts per sample came from amplifying reference gene primers. Data came from immunoSEQ multiplex PCR; TCRdb stores just in-frame clones and leaves some out. V and J calls plus clone size are reproduced from that table; the DNA served to infer D and trimming. Of about 300,000 clones detected, about four fifths appear once; the ten largest clones hold roughly 1.5%. Patients from Seattle were sampled longitudinally, starting during active infection. With 0 bases removed from V and 5 bases from J, the gap between germline ends came to 14 bases. The CDR3 totals 15 residues. Germline V CDR1 and CDR2: SGHRS, YFSETQ.

The clonotype was recovered from a human donor with COVID-19, enrolled during active disease. The donor label of this sample is uncertain. J is TRBJ1-1 and V is TRBV5-1; no reliable D call. Source material: peripheral blood. CDR3 nucleotide sequence: TGCGCCAGCAGCTTGGAGCCGGGAGGGATGACTGAAGCTTTCTTT. Protein: CASSLEPGGMTEAFF.